This is a list of T cell receptor beta chains from one sample in a study of cytomegalovirus exposure and HLA in healthy donors. This table comes from immunoSEQ multiplex PCR, and its TCRdb copy is limited to in-frame clones, with some not included. The table has 150,000 to 200,000 clones, around four fifths seen once. Sequencing input: PBMCs. The receptors here all came from a woman aged 50 to 60 in good health and CMV-seropositive. CDR3s include the opening cysteine and the closing phenylalanine or tryptophan. Fields, in order: J gene, D gene, clone size, V gene, CDR3 DNA, CDR3 protein. The D gene is left open where the match is weak. Not every row has a clone size; where given, it reads once, few, many or a size class.

J gene: TRBJ1-1
D gene: -
clone size: -
V gene: TRBV29-1
CDR3 DNA: TGCAGCGTTTTCCCCGGTCGTGAAGCTTTCTTT
CDR3 protein: CSVFPGREAFF

J gene: TRBJ1-6
D gene: TRBD1
clone size: once
V gene: TRBV12-5
CDR3 DNA: TGTGCTAGTGGTTTGGTACGGACAGGGCGCTATAATTCCCCCCTCCACTTT
CDR3 protein: CASGLVRTGRYNSPLHF

J gene: TRBJ2-5
D gene: -
clone size: -
V gene: TRBV9
CDR3 DNA: TGTGCCACCTATTCGGGGAACCACCAAGAGACCCAGTACTTC
CDR3 protein: CATYSGNHQETQYF

J gene: TRBJ2-6
D gene: TRBD1
clone size: -
V gene: TRBV12-5
CDR3 DNA: TGTGCTAGCGTCCTGGGGACAGGGGCATCTGGGGCCAACGTCCTGACTTTC
CDR3 protein: CASVLGTGASGANVLTF

J gene: TRBJ2-5
D gene: -
clone size: -
V gene: TRBV28
CDR3 DNA: TGTGCCAGCTTAACGGCGGCAGAAGAGACCCAGTACTTC
CDR3 protein: CASLTAAEETQYF

J gene: TRBJ2-3
D gene: -
clone size: -
V gene: TRBV5-6
CDR3 DNA: TGTGCCAGCAGCCCACAGAGCACAGATACGCAGTATTTT
CDR3 protein: CASSPQSTDTQYF

J gene: TRBJ2-5
D gene: TRBD2
clone size: -
V gene: TRBV5-1
CDR3 DNA: TGCGCCAGCAGCTTGGGCGGGGGGATAGAGACCCAGTACTTC
CDR3 protein: CASSLGGGIETQYF

J gene: TRBJ2-3
D gene: -
clone size: -
V gene: TRBV4-2
CDR3 DNA: TGTGCCAGCAGCCAACCGACAGGTCCCGATACGCAGTATTTT
CDR3 protein: CASSQPTGPDTQYF

J gene: TRBJ1-1
D gene: TRBD1
clone size: -
V gene: TRBV5-1
CDR3 DNA: TGCGCCAGCAGCTTGGCCTTTTTATCGGGACAGGGTGTGAACACTGAAGCTTTCTTT
CDR3 protein: CASSLAFLSGQGVNTEAFF

J gene: TRBJ2-5
D gene: -
clone size: -
V gene: TRBV5-1
CDR3 DNA: TGCGCCAGCAGCTTGGGCCTAGCGCAAGAGACCCAGTACTTC
CDR3 protein: CASSLGLAQETQYF

J gene: TRBJ2-7
D gene: -
clone size: -
V gene: TRBV6-5
CDR3 DNA: TGTGCCAGCAGTTATGAGAGCCCCCCCTTAGGGGGCGAGCAGTACTTC
CDR3 protein: CASSYESPPLGGEQYF

J gene: TRBJ2-5
D gene: -
clone size: -
V gene: TRBV11-2
CDR3 DNA: TGTGCCAGCAGCTTAGTTTGGACAGATAAAGAGACCCAGTACTTC
CDR3 protein: CASSLVWTDKETQYF

J gene: TRBJ1-5
D gene: TRBD1
clone size: few
V gene: TRBV7-9
CDR3 DNA: TGTGCCAGCAGCTCCTCCGGAGGGGGCAAGTATCAGCCCCAGCATTTT
CDR3 protein: CASSSSGGGKYQPQHF

J gene: TRBJ2-5
D gene: -
clone size: -
V gene: TRBV6-5
CDR3 DNA: TGTGCCAGCAGCTACCTCCAAGAGACCCAGTACTTC
CDR3 protein: CASSYLQETQYF

J gene: TRBJ2-4
D gene: TRBD2
clone size: -
V gene: TRBV9
CDR3 DNA: TGTGCCAGCAGCGCTGACCGACTAGCGGGGGGGCCGCTCCAATTC
CDR3 protein: CASSADRLAGGPLQF

J gene: TRBJ1-5
D gene: -
clone size: few
V gene: TRBV19
CDR3 DNA: TGTGCCAGTAGGAGAACAGAAAGCAATCAGCCCCAGCATTTT
CDR3 protein: CASRRTESNQPQHF

J gene: TRBJ2-3
D gene: TRBD2
clone size: -
V gene: TRBV19
CDR3 DNA: TGTGCCAGTAGTAAACTAGCGGGGGGGGCTAGCACAGATACGCAGTATTTT
CDR3 protein: CASSKLAGGASTDTQYF

J gene: TRBJ1-3
D gene: -
clone size: -
V gene: TRBV5-8
CDR3 DNA: TGTGCCAGCAGCTTTGTTGTTGGGCTCTCTGGAAACACCATATATTTT
CDR3 protein: CASSFVVGLSGNTIYF

J gene: TRBJ1-3
D gene: TRBD1
clone size: -
V gene: TRBV15
CDR3 DNA: TGTGCCACCAGCCGGGACAGGGGATCTGGAAACACCATATATTTT
CDR3 protein: CATSRDRGSGNTIYF

J gene: TRBJ2-5
D gene: TRBD1
clone size: -
V gene: TRBV11-2
CDR3 DNA: TGTGCCAGCAGCTTATACAGGGGGCTTGAAGAGACCCAGTACTTC
CDR3 protein: CASSLYRGLEETQYF

J gene: TRBJ2-7
D gene: -
clone size: -
V gene: TRBV9
CDR3 DNA: TGTGCCAGCAGTGGGACTTCCTACGAGCAGTACTTC
CDR3 protein: CASSGTSYEQYF

J gene: TRBJ2-7
D gene: -
clone size: -
V gene: TRBV7-8
CDR3 DNA: TGTGCCAGCAGCGCAAAAGACAGCCACGACTCCTACGAGCAGTACTTC
CDR3 protein: CASSAKDSHDSYEQYF

J gene: TRBJ1-5
D gene: TRBD1
clone size: -
V gene: TRBV7-9
CDR3 DNA: TGTGCCAGCAGCTTAGCGCAAGTGACAGGGGGCAATCAGCCCCAGCATTTT
CDR3 protein: CASSLAQVTGGNQPQHF

J gene: TRBJ1-5
D gene: -
clone size: -
V gene: TRBV30
CDR3 DNA: TGTGCCTGGAGTCGGGGGTATAGCAATCAGCCCCAGCATTTT
CDR3 protein: CAWSRGYSNQPQHF

J gene: TRBJ1-6
D gene: -
clone size: many
V gene: TRBV7-8
CDR3 DNA: TGTGCCAGCAGCTTAGTGGGAGGACGGTCACCCCTCCACTTT
CDR3 protein: CASSLVGGRSPLHF

J gene: TRBJ2-2
D gene: -
clone size: -
V gene: TRBV19
CDR3 DNA: TGTGCCAGTAGTATCGGGGGTGGCCCCGGGGAGCTGTTTTTT
CDR3 protein: CASSIGGGPGELFF

J gene: TRBJ2-7
D gene: -
clone size: once
V gene: TRBV5-1
CDR3 DNA: TGCGCCAGCAGCGCAGACTACGAGCAGTACTTC
CDR3 protein: CASSADYEQYF

J gene: TRBJ2-5
D gene: -
clone size: -
V gene: TRBV29-1
CDR3 DNA: TGCAGCGTTGAAGATACGGGGGAGACCCAGTACTTC
CDR3 protein: CSVEDTGETQYF

J gene: TRBJ1-4
D gene: -
clone size: -
V gene: TRBV7-9
CDR3 DNA: TGTGCCAGTGCGGGTCAGGAGTACCACGAAAAACTGTTTTTT
CDR3 protein: CASAGQEYHEKLFF

J gene: TRBJ2-3
D gene: TRBD2
clone size: -
V gene: TRBV5-1
CDR3 DNA: TGCGCCAGCAGCCCTCCTAATCTAGCGGGGGGTGGGGATACGCAGTATTTT
CDR3 protein: CASSPPNLAGGGDTQYF

J gene: TRBJ2-7
D gene: -
clone size: -
V gene: TRBV6-5
CDR3 DNA: TGTGCCAGCACTCCAGCCCAGGGAATATACGAGCAGTACTTC
CDR3 protein: CASTPAQGIYEQYF

J gene: TRBJ2-1
D gene: -
clone size: -
V gene: TRBV23-1
CDR3 DNA: TGCGCCAGCAGTCATCAAGTGGACAGCTCCTACAATGAGCAGTTCTTC
CDR3 protein: CASSHQVDSSYNEQFF

J gene: TRBJ2-7
D gene: TRBD1
clone size: -
V gene: TRBV18
CDR3 DNA: TGTGCCAGCTCACCACAGGGGACAGGGTTCTACGAGCAGTACTTC
CDR3 protein: CASSPQGTGFYEQYF

J gene: TRBJ2-1
D gene: TRBD2
clone size: few
V gene: TRBV27
CDR3 DNA: TGTGCCAGCAGTTCCGGGACTAGCGGTTCCAATGAGCAGTTCTTC
CDR3 protein: CASSSGTSGSNEQFF

J gene: TRBJ1-3
D gene: TRBD1
clone size: -
V gene: TRBV27
CDR3 DNA: TGTGCCAGCAGTTCCAGGGGGTCCGGAAACACCATATATTTT
CDR3 protein: CASSSRGSGNTIYF

J gene: TRBJ1-2
D gene: -
clone size: -
V gene: TRBV6-5
CDR3 DNA: TGTGCCAGCAGTCTACGTACTACCCACGCTGGCTACACCTTC
CDR3 protein: CASSLRTTHAGYTF

J gene: TRBJ1-1
D gene: -
clone size: -
V gene: TRBV5-1
CDR3 DNA: TGCGCCAGCAGCCCGGGAGGGAGTGAAAACACTGAAGCTTTCTTT
CDR3 protein: CASSPGGSENTEAFF

J gene: TRBJ1-2
D gene: -
clone size: -
V gene: TRBV7-9
CDR3 DNA: TGTGCCAGCAGCTTAGGCAGGGACTATGGCTACACCTTC
CDR3 protein: CASSLGRDYGYTF

J gene: TRBJ1-2
D gene: -
clone size: -
V gene: TRBV10-1
CDR3 DNA: TGCGCCATTAGACAGGCTAACTATGGCTACACCTTC
CDR3 protein: CAIRQANYGYTF

J gene: TRBJ2-7
D gene: -
clone size: -
V gene: TRBV6-5
CDR3 DNA: TGTGCCAGCAGTTACTCGCGGGTCCCCTACGAGCAGTACTTC
CDR3 protein: CASSYSRVPYEQYF

J gene: TRBJ1-3
D gene: -
clone size: -
V gene: TRBV7-9
CDR3 DNA: TGTGCCAGCAAGAGAAGCTCTTTCTCTGGAAACACCATATATTTT
CDR3 protein: CASKRSSFSGNTIYF

J gene: TRBJ2-4
D gene: -
clone size: -
V gene: TRBV6-1
CDR3 DNA: TGTGCCAGCAATGACTTGGGACTTAGCAAAAACATTCAGTACTTC
CDR3 protein: CASNDLGLSKNIQYF

J gene: TRBJ2-1
D gene: -
clone size: few
V gene: TRBV10-3
CDR3 DNA: TGTGCCATCAGTGACCTGAATGAGCAGTTCTTC
CDR3 protein: CAISDLNEQFF

J gene: TRBJ2-3
D gene: -
clone size: once
V gene: TRBV7-3
CDR3 DNA: TGTGCCAGCAGCTTAGGCATCCCAAACACAGATACGCAGTATTTT
CDR3 protein: CASSLGIPNTDTQYF

J gene: TRBJ2-1
D gene: TRBD2
clone size: -
V gene: TRBV2
CDR3 DNA: TGTGCCAGCAGCTGGGGACTAGCGGGGCCCTACAATGAGCAGTTCTTC
CDR3 protein: CASSWGLAGPYNEQFF